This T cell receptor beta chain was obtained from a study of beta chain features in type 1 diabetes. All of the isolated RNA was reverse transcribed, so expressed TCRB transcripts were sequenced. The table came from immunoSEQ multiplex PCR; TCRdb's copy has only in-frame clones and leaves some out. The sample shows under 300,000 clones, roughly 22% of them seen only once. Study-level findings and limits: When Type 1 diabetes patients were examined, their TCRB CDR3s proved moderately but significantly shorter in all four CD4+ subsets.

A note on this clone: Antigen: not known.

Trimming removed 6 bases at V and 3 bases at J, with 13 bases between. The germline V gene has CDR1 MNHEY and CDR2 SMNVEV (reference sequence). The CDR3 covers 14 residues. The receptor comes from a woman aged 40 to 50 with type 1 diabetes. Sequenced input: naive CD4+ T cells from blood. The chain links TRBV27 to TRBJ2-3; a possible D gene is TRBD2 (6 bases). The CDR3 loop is CASRSGGNTDTQYF. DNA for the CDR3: TGTGCCAGCAGGTCTGGCGGGAATACAGATACGCAGTATTTT.